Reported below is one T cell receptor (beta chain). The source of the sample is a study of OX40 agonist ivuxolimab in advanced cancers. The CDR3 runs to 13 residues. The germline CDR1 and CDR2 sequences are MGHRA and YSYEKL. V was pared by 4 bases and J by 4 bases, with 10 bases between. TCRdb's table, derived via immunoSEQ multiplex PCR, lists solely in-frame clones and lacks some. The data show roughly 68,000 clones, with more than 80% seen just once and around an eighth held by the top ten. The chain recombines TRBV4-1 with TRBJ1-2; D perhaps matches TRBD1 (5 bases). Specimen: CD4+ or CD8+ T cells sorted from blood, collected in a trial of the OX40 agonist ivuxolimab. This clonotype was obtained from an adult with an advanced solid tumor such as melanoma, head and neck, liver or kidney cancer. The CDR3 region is CASSPGGLYGYTF. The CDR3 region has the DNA TGCGCCAGCAGCCCTGGGGGACTCTATGGCTACACCTTC.